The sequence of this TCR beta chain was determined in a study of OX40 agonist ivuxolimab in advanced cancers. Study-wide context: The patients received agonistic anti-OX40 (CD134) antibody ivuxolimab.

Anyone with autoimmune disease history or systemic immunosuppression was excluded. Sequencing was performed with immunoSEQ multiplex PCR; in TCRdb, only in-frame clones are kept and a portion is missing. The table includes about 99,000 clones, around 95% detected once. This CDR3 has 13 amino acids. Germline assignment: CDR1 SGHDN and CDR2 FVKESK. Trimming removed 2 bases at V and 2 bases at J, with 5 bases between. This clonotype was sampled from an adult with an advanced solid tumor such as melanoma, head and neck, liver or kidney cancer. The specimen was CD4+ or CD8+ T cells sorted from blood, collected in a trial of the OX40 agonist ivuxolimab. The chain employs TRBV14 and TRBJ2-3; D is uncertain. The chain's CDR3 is CASSQFNTDTQYF. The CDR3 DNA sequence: TGTGCCAGCAGCCAATTTAACACAGATACGCAGTATTTT.